These 14 T cell receptor beta chains were sequenced from one sample in a study of neoadjuvant anti-PD-1 for oral cavity cancer. Time point described: after neoadjuvant nivolumab, at surgical resection. This table comes from immunoSEQ multiplex PCR, and its TCRdb copy is limited to in-frame clones, with some not included. The table includes some 1,400 clones, 59% detected once. Sequenced material: tumor tissue, taken after nivolumab (anti-PD-1) treatment. The receptors shown here come from a person between 35 and 79 years old with oral cavity squamous cell carcinoma.

The CDR3 protein is CASSVGLGLAGAYEQYF. The CDR3 nucleotides read TGTGCCAGCAGCGTAGGGTTGGGGCTAGCGGGAGCCTACGAGCAGTACTTC. The chain couples TRBV9 to TRBJ2-7; 10 bases match TRBD2. Germline lookup yields CDR1 SGDLS and CDR2 YYNGEE. CDR3 length: 17 residues. V was pared by 0 bases and J by 2 bases, with 8 bases of the junction left unmatched.

This clone was detected only a few times. This chain connects TRBV30 to TRBJ1-5, with 12 bases lining up with TRBD1. The V and J ends lost 3 bases and 3 bases, in that order; junction bases with no gene match: 6. Germline assignment: CDR1 GTSNPN and CDR2 SVGIG (reference sequence). The CDR3 is made up of 16 amino acids. CDR3 region: CAWRGQGAPHNQPQHF. CDR3 nucleotide sequence: TGTGCCTGGAGGGGACAGGGGGCTCCACACAATCAGCCCCAGCATTTT.

This clone was recorded only once. V usage is TRBV7-3 and J usage is TRBJ2-3; 12 bases agree with TRBD2. CDR3 size: 15 residues. Germline CDR1 is SGHTA and CDR2 is FQGTGA. Trimming removed 3 bases from V and 7 bases from J; junction bases left unmatched: 5. This CDR3 is CASSLTSGSEYTQYF. CDR3 nucleotides: TGTGCCAGCAGCTTGACTAGCGGGAGTGAATATACGCAGTATTTT.

The chain couples TRBV6-5 to TRBJ2-3; D is uncertain. V lost 5 bases and J 4 bases, leaving 10 bases between the germline ends. CDR1 and CDR2 (germline): MNHEY, SVGAGI. The CDR3 extends over 13 amino acids. The DNA for the CDR3 is TGTGCCAGCAGTCGCTCGTCTTCAGATACGCAGTATTTT. Translating gives CASSRSSSDTQYF.

CDR3 nucleotides: TGTGCCAGCAGCTGGGCTGGCAATGAGCAGTTCTTC. This gives the protein CASSWAGNEQFF. The J gene is TRBJ2-1, the V gene TRBV7-9; unclear D gene. This CDR3 has 12 amino acids. Per germline, CDR1 SEHNR and CDR2 FQNEAQ (reference sequence). The V and J ends lost 4 bases and 6 bases respectively, with 7 bases between them. Filled out from reference TRBV7-9 and TRBJ2-1, the complete variable domain reads DTGVSQNPRHKITKRGQNVTFRCDPISEHNRLYWYRQTLGQGPEFLTYFQNEAQLEKSRLLSDRFSAERPKGSFSTLEIQRTEQGDSAMYLCASSWAGNEQFFGPGTRLTVL.

This clone was found once. This chain uses TRBV7-8 with TRBJ2-3; perhaps TRBD2 as D (5 bases). Germline V gene sequence: CDR1 SGHVS, CDR2 FQNEAQ. This CDR3 is 16 amino acids long. The V gene lost 10 bases and the J gene lost 1 base, with 21 bases spanning the gap. Written as DNA, the CDR3 is TGTGCCACCCACGGGAAATACGAGGGCGGCACAGATACGCAGTATTTT. Translated, it gives CATHGKYEGGTDTQYF.

V usage is TRBV19 and J usage is TRBJ1-2; D not certain. The CDR3 consists of 15 residues. Germline assignment: CDR1 LNHDA and CDR2 SQIVND (reference sequence). V lost 6 bases to trimming and J lost 8 bases, with 22 bases between them. The CDR3: CASRNRSIGQRGYTF. Here the CDR3 DNA reads TGTGCCAGTAGAAACCGATCTATCGGGCAAAGGGGCTACACCTTC.

V usage is TRBV5-4 and J usage is TRBJ1-4, with TRBD1 identical over 7 bases. CDR1 and CDR2 from the germline V gene are SGHNT and YYREEE (reference sequence). The V segment lost 4 bases and the J segment 5 bases; nucleotides outside the gene matches: 8. The CDR3 is 15 amino acids. CDR3 protein: CASSETGTENEKLFF. In nucleotides, the CDR3 is TGTGCCAGCAGCGAGACCGGGACAGAAAATGAAAAACTGTTTTTT.

This chain links TRBV19 with TRBJ1-1; D is possibly TRBD1 (6 bases). Deletions cut 5 bases from V and 1 base from J, with 8 bases between. The CDR3 is 13 residues long. The germline V gene encodes CDR1 LNHDA and CDR2 SQIVND (reference sequence). The CDR3 nucleotides are TGTGCCAGTAGTCAGACAGGGAACACTGAAGCTTTCTTT. Translated, it gives CASSQTGNTEAFF.

This sequence joins TRBV6-1 and TRBJ2-2; the D is unclear. This CDR3 is 13 amino acids long. The V end lost 8 bases, the J end lost 5 bases, and 12 bases lay between the germline ends. The germline V gene has CDR1 MNHNS and CDR2 SASEGT. The CDR3 DNA follows: TGTGCCAGCGTCGGTTTTAGTACCGGGGAGCTGTTTTTT. It is translated as CASVGFSTGELFF.

The chain is built from TRBV21-1 and TRBJ2-1. TRBV21-1 represents a pseudogene. The length of the CDR3 is 13 residues. CDR3 sequence: CASSKPVDNEQFF. The CDR3, as DNA: TGTGCCAGCAGCAAACCAGTAGACAATGAGCAGTTCTTC.

This clone was seen a few times. V and J are TRBV14 and TRBJ2-3; tentative D call: TRBD2 (6 bases). Germline lookup yields CDR1 SGHDN and CDR2 FVKESK. The CDR3 runs 16 residues. V was cut by 0 bases and J by 4 bases, with 14 bases left in between. The CDR3 reads CASSQDFSWGADTQYF. The CDR3 nucleotides are TGTGCCAGCAGCCAAGATTTTAGCTGGGGGGCAGATACGCAGTATTTT.

The chain combines TRBV10-3 with TRBJ2-3; 11 bases are a match to TRBD2. This CDR3 spans 14 amino acids. The junction had 3 bases not matched to a gene; V was cut back by 10 bases and J by 0 bases. Germline CDR1 and CDR2: ENHRY and SYGVKD. CDR3 loop: CASRTSGSTDTQYF. The CDR3, as DNA: TGTGCCAGCAGGACTAGCGGGAGCACAGATACGCAGTATTTT.

V and J are TRBV15 and TRBJ2-7; 7 bases line up with TRBD2. The ends lost 0 bases at V and 2 bases at J; junction bases unmatched: 4. The CDR3 runs 15 residues. Germline V gene sequence: CDR1 LNHNV, CDR2 YYDKDF (reference sequence). Written as DNA, the CDR3 is TGTGCCACCAGCAGAGATACGACTAGCCCCTACGAGCAGTACTTC. Amino acids: CATSRDTTSPYEQYF.